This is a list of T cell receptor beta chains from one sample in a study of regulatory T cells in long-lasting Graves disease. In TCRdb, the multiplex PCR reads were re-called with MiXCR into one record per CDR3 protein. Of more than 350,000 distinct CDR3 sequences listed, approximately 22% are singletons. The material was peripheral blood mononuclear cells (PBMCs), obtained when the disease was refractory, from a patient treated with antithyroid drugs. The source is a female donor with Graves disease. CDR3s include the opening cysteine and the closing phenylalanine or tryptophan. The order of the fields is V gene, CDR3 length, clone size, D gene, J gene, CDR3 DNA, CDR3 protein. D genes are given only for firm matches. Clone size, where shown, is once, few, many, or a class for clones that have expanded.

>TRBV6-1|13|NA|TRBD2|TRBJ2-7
TGTGCCGCCGGGGCTAGCGGGTCCTACGGGCAGTACTTC
CAAGASGSYGQYF
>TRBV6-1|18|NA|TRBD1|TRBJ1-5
TGTGCCAGCAGTACCCCGACAGGGGGCCGATATAGCAATCAGCCCCAGCATTTT
CASSTPTGGRYSNQPQHF
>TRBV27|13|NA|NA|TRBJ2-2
TGTGCCAGCAGTTTACTACCGGCCGGGGAGCTGTTTTTT
CASSLLPAGELFF
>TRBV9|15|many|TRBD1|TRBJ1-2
TGTGCCAGCAGCCCCACCGACAGGGTTGGCTATGGCTACACCTTC
CASSPTDRVGYGYTF
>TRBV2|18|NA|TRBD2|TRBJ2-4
TGTGCCAGCAGTGTCTATTTTAGCGGGGGTATCGAGGGAAACATTCAGTACTTC
CASSVYFSGGIEGNIQYF
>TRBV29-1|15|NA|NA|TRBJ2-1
TGCAGCCTCATTAGTCTGCAGGGGCCCTACAATGAGCAGTTCTTC
CSLISLQGPYNEQFF
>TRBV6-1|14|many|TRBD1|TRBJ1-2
TGTGCCAGCAGTCCCGGACAGGGGCGTTACGGCTACACCTTC
CASSPGQGRYGYTF
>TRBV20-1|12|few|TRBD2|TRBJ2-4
TGCAGTGTTGCCCAGGGCGGGGGAATTCAGTACTTC
CSVAQGGGIQYF
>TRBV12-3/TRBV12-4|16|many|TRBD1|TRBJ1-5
TGTGCCAGCAGTTTAGCGGGGACAGGGGGCAATCAGCCCCAGCATTTT
CASSLAGTGGNQPQHF
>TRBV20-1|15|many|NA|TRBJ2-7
TGCAGTGCTCAGGGGGAGGGGGGGCTAACCTACGAGCAGTACTTC
CSAQGEGGLTYEQYF
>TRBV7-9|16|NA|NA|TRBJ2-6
TGTGCCAGCAGTCGCGGGCAGATCTCTGGGGCCAACGTCCTGACTTTC
CASSRGQISGANVLTF
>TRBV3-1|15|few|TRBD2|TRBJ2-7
TGTGCCAGCAGCCCCTGGTGGGGGGGGGGTGCCGAGCAGTACTTC
CASSPWWGGGAEQYF
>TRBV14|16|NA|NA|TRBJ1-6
TGTGCCAGCAGCCAAGATTTCGGCAGAGGGAATTCACCCCTCCACTTT
CASSQDFGRGNSPLHF
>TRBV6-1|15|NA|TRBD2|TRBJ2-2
TGTGCCAGCCTCCTACTAGCGGACAACACCGGGGAGCTGTTTTTT
CASLLLADNTGELFF
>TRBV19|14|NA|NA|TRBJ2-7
TGTGCCAGTAAAATGGCAGGGGAAACCTACGAGCAGTACTTC
CASKMAGETYEQYF
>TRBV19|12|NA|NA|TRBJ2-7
TGTGCCAGTAGTATCGGGGGACACGAGCAGTACTTC
CASSIGGHEQYF
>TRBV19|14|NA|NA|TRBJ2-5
TGTGCCAGTACTGCACTAGGTGTTGGGGAGACCCAGTACTTC
CASTALGVGETQYF
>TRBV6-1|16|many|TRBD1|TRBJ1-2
TGTGCCAGCAGTGAAGCGGGACAGGGGGCAAACTATGGCTACACCTTC
CASSEAGQGANYGYTF
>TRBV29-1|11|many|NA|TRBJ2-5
TGCAGCGTGAACAGGGTGGAGACCCAGTACTTC
CSVNRVETQYF
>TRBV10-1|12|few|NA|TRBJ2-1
TGCGCCAGCAGTGGTGGGGACGCGGAGCAGTTCTTC
CASSGGDAEQFF
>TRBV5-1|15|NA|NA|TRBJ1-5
TGCGCCAGCAGCTTTGACGACAGACCCAATCAGCCCCAGCATTTT
CASSFDDRPNQPQHF
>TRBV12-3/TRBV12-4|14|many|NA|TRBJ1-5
TGTGCCAGCAGTTTAGCGTCAGGGAGGCAGCCCCAGCATTTT
CASSLASGRQPQHF
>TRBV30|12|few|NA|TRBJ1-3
TGTGCCTGGCAATTAGGTGGAAACACCATATATTTT
CAWQLGGNTIYF
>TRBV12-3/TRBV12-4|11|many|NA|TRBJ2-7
TGTGCCAGCACCAGGGGTTACGAGCAGTACTTC
CASTRGYEQYF
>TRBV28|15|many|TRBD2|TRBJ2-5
TGTGCCAGCAGTTTACGGCGGGAGGCGGAGGAGACCCAGTACTTC
CASSLRREAEETQYF
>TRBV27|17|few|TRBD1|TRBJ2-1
TGTGCCAGCATGGGACAGGGTTACTTCCGCCCTTACAATGAGCAGTTCTTC
CASMGQGYFRPYNEQFF
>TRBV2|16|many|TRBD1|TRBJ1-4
TGTGCCACCACTCCGGGACAGGGTGCAACTAATGAAAAACTGTTTTTT
CATTPGQGATNEKLFF
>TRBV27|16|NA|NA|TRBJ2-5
TGTGCCAGCAGTTTAAGACCCATGCGAGTCGGCGAGACCCAGTACTTC
CASSLRPMRVGETQYF
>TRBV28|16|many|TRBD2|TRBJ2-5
TGTGCCAGCAGTCAACCGGGACTAGCTGAACAAGAGACCCAGTACTTC
CASSQPGLAEQETQYF
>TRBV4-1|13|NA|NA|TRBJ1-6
TGCGCCAGCAGTCACGGACCCAATTCACCCCTCCACTTT
CASSHGPNSPLHF
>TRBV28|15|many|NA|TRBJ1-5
TGTGCCAGCAGCAAAGCCTGGGGGGACAATCAGCCCCAGCATTTT
CASSKAWGDNQPQHF
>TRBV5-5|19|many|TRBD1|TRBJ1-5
TGTGCCAGCAGTCCGGGTGGACAGGGGACGTATTGGGGCAATCAGCCCCAGCATTTT
CASSPGGQGTYWGNQPQHF
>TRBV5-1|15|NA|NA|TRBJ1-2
TGCGCCAGCACCCTTTCGACAGGAAACGGCTATGGCTACACCTTC
CASTLSTGNGYGYTF
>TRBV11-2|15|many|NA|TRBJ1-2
TGTGCCAGCAGTAAGGGACGGGCCGAGAACTATGGCTACACCTTC
CASSKGRAENYGYTF
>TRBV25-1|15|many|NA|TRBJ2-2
TGTGCCAGCAGTGCACGGACACCGAACACCGGGGAGCTGTTTTTT
CASSARTPNTGELFF
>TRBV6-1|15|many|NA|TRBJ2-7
TGTGCCAGCAACGAGGCCCCGGAGAGGTCCTACGAGCAGTACTTC
CASNEAPERSYEQYF
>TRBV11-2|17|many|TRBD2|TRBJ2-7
TGTGCCAGCAGCTACTCGTGGACTAGCGGGGGATCCTACGAGCAGTACTTC
CASSYSWTSGGSYEQYF
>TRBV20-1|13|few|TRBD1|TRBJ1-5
TGCAGTGCTCTTGACAGGGGCAATCAGCCCCAGCATTTT
CSALDRGNQPQHF
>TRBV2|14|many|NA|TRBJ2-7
TGTGCCAGCAGTGAGTTGATCAGGGGCGGCGAGCAGTACTTC
CASSELIRGGEQYF
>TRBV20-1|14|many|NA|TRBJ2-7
TGCAGTGCTAGAGCCCCCCTAGATTACTACGAGCAGTACTTC
CSARAPLDYYEQYF
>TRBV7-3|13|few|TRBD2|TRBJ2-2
TGTGCCAGCGGCGGGAGTGGGGCCGGGGAGCTGTTTTTT
CASGGSGAGELFF
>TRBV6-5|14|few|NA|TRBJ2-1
TGTGCCAGCAGTTACGGGGGACCACTGGATGAGCAGTTCTTC
CASSYGGPLDEQFF
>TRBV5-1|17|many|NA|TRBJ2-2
TGCGCCAGCAGCTTGGAAGGACGGACGCTGAACACCGGGGAGCTGTTTTTT
CASSLEGRTLNTGELFF
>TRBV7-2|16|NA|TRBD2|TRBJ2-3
TGTGCCAGCAGCTCTAGCGGGAGCGGGGGCACAGATACGCGGTATTTT
CASSSSGSGGTDTRYF
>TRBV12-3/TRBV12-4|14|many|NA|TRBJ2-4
TGTGCCAGCAGTTTAGAAGTGGAAGGGGACATTCAGTACTTC
CASSLEVEGDIQYF
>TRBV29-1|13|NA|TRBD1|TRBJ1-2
TGCAGCGTTGATACAGGGGGGACCTATGGCTACACCTTC
CSVDTGGTYGYTF
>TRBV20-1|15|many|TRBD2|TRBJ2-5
TGCAGTGCTAGAAGGGGCGGGAGGGCCAAGGGGACCCAGTACTTC
CSARRGGRAKGTQYF